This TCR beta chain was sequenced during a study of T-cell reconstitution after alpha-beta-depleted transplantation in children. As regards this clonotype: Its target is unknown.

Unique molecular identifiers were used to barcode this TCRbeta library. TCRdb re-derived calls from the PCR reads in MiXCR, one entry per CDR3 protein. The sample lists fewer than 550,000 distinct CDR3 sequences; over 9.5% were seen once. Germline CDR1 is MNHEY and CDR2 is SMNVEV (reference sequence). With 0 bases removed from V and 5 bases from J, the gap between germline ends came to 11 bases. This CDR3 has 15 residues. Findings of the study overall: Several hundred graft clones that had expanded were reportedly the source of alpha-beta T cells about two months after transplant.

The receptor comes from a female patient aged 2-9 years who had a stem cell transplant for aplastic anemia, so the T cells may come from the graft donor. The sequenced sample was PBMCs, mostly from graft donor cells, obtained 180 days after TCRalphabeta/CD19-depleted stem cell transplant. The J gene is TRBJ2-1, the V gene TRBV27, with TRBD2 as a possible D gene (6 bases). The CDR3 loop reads CASSLSVEGNNEQFF. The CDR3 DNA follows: TGTGCCAGCAGTTTATCCGTGGAGGGGAACAATGAGCAGTTCTTC.